This entry is about one TCR beta chain. The specificity of this receptor is unknown. One junction end disagrees with the germline gene, perhaps due to a read error. Inclusive of the bounding cysteine and phenylalanine, the CDR3 is 14 residues long. Solely the CDR3 DNA is kept, with 42 bases framed from the first base. The germline V gene encodes CDR1 SSHAT and CDR2 FNYEAQ (reference sequence). The method was RT-PCR. For sequencing, an Illumina HiSeq 2500 was employed. The public reads were reanalyzed by TCRdb: fastp trimming at Q25, MiXCR alignment, in-frame beta chains only. Rows with one shared CDR3 protein collapse into an entry with the most common genes and DNA. The sample table contains approximately 520,000 distinct CDR3 sequences; only one count was recorded for 16% of them. Around 3% of the sample belongs to the ten largest clones. The data were taken from a study of response to subunit inactivated influenza vaccine (dated by TCRdb to 2016 to 2019). Background for the entire study: Deep quantitative profiling of the T cell receptor repertoire was used in the study to follow responses to a trivalent subunit inactivated influenza vaccine. Paper-wide results and their limitations: The authors suggested that each seasonal influenza vaccination may recruit only a limited number of new T cells.

The sequence was collected from a man in his fifties or sixties who received an inactivated influenza vaccine. Donor details come from another sample of the same person, matched by shared clones. The chain couples TRBV7-7 to TRBJ2-2; possibly the D gene is TRBD1, per 5 matching bases. The sequencing used CD4+ T cells sorted from PBMCs, collected around 25 months after vaccination. The bases are TGTGCTAGCAGGCTGGGGCTTAACACCGGGGAGCTGTTTTTT. The encoded protein is CASRLGLNTGELFF.